This T cell receptor beta chain appears in the sequencing data of a study of blood T cell repertoires in COVID-19. Study-wide context: Resolution of symptoms, clearance, or two negative PCRs was present in recovered Cohort 3 donors. Some COVID-19 samples were acute and others convalescent; all came from the United States, Italy and Spain.

The CDR3 has 15 residues. The ends lost 5 bases at V and 8 bases at J; junction bases unmatched: 5. In germline, CDR1 is MNHEY, CDR2 SMNVEV (reference sequence). Using immunoSEQ multiplex PCR, the repertoire was profiled, and TCRdb retains in-frame clones only, with some absent. The profile shows about 170,000 clones, about 80% of them singletons. In terms of age and location, participants ranged from roughly 18 to 90 years and lived in about two dozen US areas. Researchers sorted participants into cohorts using their self-reported clinical history. The sequence was collected from a woman in her sixties or seventies in a cohort exposed to, infected with or recovered from COVID-19 (not recorded which). The specimen was PBMCs or T cells enriched from blood (not recorded which). This chain connects TRBV27 to TRBJ2-1; 14 positions agree with TRBD2. The CDR3: CASSLRTSGRHEQFF. In DNA form, the CDR3 reads TGTGCCAGCAGTCTCCGGACTAGCGGGAGGCATGAGCAGTTCTTC.